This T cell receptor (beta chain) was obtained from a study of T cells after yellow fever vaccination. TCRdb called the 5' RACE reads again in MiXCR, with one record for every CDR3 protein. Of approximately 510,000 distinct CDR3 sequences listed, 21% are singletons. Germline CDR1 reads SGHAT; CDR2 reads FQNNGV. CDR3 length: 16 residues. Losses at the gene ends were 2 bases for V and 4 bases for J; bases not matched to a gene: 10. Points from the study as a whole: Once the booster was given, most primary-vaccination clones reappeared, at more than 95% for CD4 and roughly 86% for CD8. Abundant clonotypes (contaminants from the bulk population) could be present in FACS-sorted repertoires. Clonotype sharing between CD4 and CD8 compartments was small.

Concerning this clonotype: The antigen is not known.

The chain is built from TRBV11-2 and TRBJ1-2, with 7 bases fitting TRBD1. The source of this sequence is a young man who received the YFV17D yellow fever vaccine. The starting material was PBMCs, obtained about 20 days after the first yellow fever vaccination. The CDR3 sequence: CASSLFYGGTAYGYTF. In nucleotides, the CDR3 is TGTGCCAGCAGCTTATTTTATGGGGGGACAGCCTATGGCTACACCTTC.